One sample yielded the 30 T cell receptor beta chains listed below, sequenced in a study of T cells in Graves' hyperthyroidism and ophthalmopathy. Amplified TCR beta CDR3 regions came from RNA transcripts. The HTBI primer set drove a first-round RT-PCR of the TCR CDR3. TCRdb fed the multiplex PCR reads into MiXCR, producing one record per CDR3 protein. The repertoire holds about 570,000 distinct CDR3 sequences, about half seen once, with around 17% in the top ten. Specimen: peripheral blood or thyroid tissue (not recorded which). All receptors come from an adult woman with Graves' disease, either hyperthyroidism or ophthalmopathy (not recorded which).

This rearrangement joins TRBV15 to TRBJ1-2, with D maybe TRBD1 (5 bases). Germline loops: CDR1 LNHNV, CDR2 YYDKDF (reference sequence). The CDR3 has 16 residues. V was pared by 3 bases and J by 6 bases, with 20 bases between. This CDR3 reads CATSSTRALLKDGYTF. DNA of the CDR3: TGTGCCACCAGCAGTACCAGGGCTCTACTTAAGGATGGCTACACCTTC.

This clonotype was counted at least ten times. The gene calls are TRBV11-2 and TRBJ2-7; no reliable D call. CDR1 and CDR2 (germline): SGHAT, FQNNGV. This CDR3 has 12 amino acids. V was pared by 1 base and J by 3 bases, with 4 bases between. The CDR3 is CASSLGDYEQYF. CDR3 nucleotide sequence: TGTGCCAGCAGCTTAGGCGACTACGAGCAGTACTTC.

This clonotype was observed many times. The rearrangement joins TRBV7-9 to TRBJ1-2, with D possibly matching TRBD1 (5 bases). The germline gives CDR1 SEHNR, CDR2 FQNEAQ (reference sequence). Trimming took off 3 bases at V and 8 bases at J, with 19 bases between the two ends. The CDR3 is 15 amino acids. The CDR3 loop is CASSLGWGGPAGYTF. DNA for the CDR3: TGTGCCAGCAGCTTGGGGTGGGGGGGACCGGCGGGCTACACCTTC.

The sample holds many counts of this clonotype. V is TRBV11-2 and J is TRBJ2-7; D remains unclear. The length of the CDR3 is 12 residues. Germline V gene data show CDR1 as SGHAT and CDR2 as FQNNGV. V gave up 2 bases and J gave up 3 bases, with 5 bases separating them. The CDR3: CASSLWGYEQYF. The CDR3 DNA reads as TGTGCCAGCAGCTTATGGGGCTACGAGCAGTACTTC.

The chain recombines TRBV7-8 with TRBJ2-7; a possible D gene is TRBD2 (5 bases). Deletions cut 6 bases from V and 3 bases from J, with 15 bases between. Germline CDR1 reads SGHVS; CDR2 reads FQNEAQ. This CDR3 comprises 14 residues. The CDR3 spells CASRRDGGGYEQYF. As DNA, the CDR3 is TGTGCCAGCAGGAGGGATGGTGGAGGCTACGAGCAGTACTTC.

V is TRBV20-1 and J is TRBJ2-7, with D unresolved. The CDR3 spans 11 residues. The V end was cut by 5 bases, the J end by 6 bases, with 11 bases between. Germline CDR1 is DFQATT and CDR2 is SNEGSKA (reference sequence). CDR3 DNA sequence: TGCAGTGCTGTCGCACGCCTCGAGCAGTACTTC. Translating it yields CSAVARLEQYF.

The rearrangement uses TRBV20-1 and TRBJ2-2; D possibly matches TRBD1 or TRBD2 (5 bases each). The germline gives CDR1 DFQATT, CDR2 SNEGSKA (reference sequence). V lost 3 bases, J lost 4 bases, and 12 bases lay in between. The CDR3 length is 14 residues. The CDR3 DNA reads as TGCAGTGCTAGCTACGGGGCGGGCACCGGGGAGCTGTTTTTT. Translating it yields CSASYGAGTGELFF.

The sample holds many counts of this clonotype. The V call is TRBV7-9, the J call TRBJ2-7; D is uncertain. The CDR3 runs 16 residues. The germline gives CDR1 SEHNR, CDR2 FQNEAQ (reference sequence). Deletions cut 5 bases from V and 3 bases from J, with 20 bases between. The CDR3 sequence: CASSRLSGSHSYEQYF. The CDR3 region has the DNA TGTGCCAGCAGCCGCCTGAGTGGTAGCCACAGCTACGAGCAGTACTTC. Full variable domain (rest looked up from reference TRBV7-9 and TRBJ2-7): DTGVSQNPRHKITKRGQNVTFRCDPISEHNRLYWYRQTLGQGPEFLTYFQNEAQLEKSRLLSDRFSAERPKGSFSTLEIQRTEQGDSAMYLCASSRLSGSHSYEQYFGPGTRLTVT.

CDR3 DNA: TGTGCCAGCAGCCAGTCGACAGTGTCCTACGAGCAGTACTTC. Protein sequence: CASSQSTVSYEQYF. V is TRBV7-3 and J is TRBJ2-7; a possible D gene is TRBD1 (5 bases). Trimming stripped 5 bases from V and 1 base from J, with 12 bases between. Germline V gene data show CDR1 as SGHTA and CDR2 as FQGTGA. CDR3 length: 14 amino acids.

This clonotype was seen repeatedly, ten times or more. The V and J genes are TRBV10-3 and TRBJ2-7; D is unresolved. The CDR3 sequence is 11 residues long. Germline values: CDR1 ENHRY, CDR2 SYGVKD. The V end lost 3 bases, the J end lost 3 bases, and 3 bases lay between the germline ends. The CDR3 coding sequence is TGTGCCATCAGTGACAGCTACGAGCAGTACTTC. It is translated as CAISDSYEQYF.

This clonotype was observed at least ten times. The genes are TRBV10-1 and TRBJ2-7; TRBD2 might be the D (6 bases). The ends were cut back, 6 bases at V and 1 base at J, with 10 bases in the middle. CDR3 length equals 13 residues. Germline CDR1 and CDR2: WNHNN and SYGVQD (reference sequence). CDR3: CASRYGGSYEQYF. CDR3 DNA sequence: TGCGCCAGCAGGTATGGGGGGTCCTACGAGCAGTACTTC.

This clonotype was observed a single time. CDR3 amino acids: CASSLGAGRNNSPLHF. Here the CDR3 DNA reads TGTGCCAGCAGCTTAGGGGCCGGGAGGAATAATTCACCCCTCCACTTT. V usage is TRBV7-2 and J usage is TRBJ1-6, with D unclear. The germline CDR1 and CDR2 sequences are SGHTA and FQGNSA. V shed 1 base and J shed 5 bases, with 12 bases lying between them. The CDR3 runs to 16 residues.

This sequence joins TRBV7-9 and TRBJ1-4; D is uncertain. CDR3 size: 14 residues. Trimming removed 11 bases at V and 0 bases at J, with 13 bases between. Germline loops: CDR1 SEHNR, CDR2 FQNEAQ (reference sequence). CDR3 loop: CAARGVATNEKLFF. Written as DNA, the CDR3 is TGTGCCGCCCGTGGCGTTGCAACTAATGAAAAACTGTTTTTT.

This clonotype showed up many times. The chain has TRBV20-1 and TRBJ1-5; maybe TRBD1 (5 bases). Deletions cut 1 base from V and 4 bases from J, with 14 bases between. The CDR3 loop spans 15 amino acids. Germline V gene lookup returns CDR1 DFQATT and CDR2 SNEGSKA (reference sequence). The CDR3 nucleotides are TGCAGTGCTAGAGTGGGGTCGGACACTAATCAGCCCCAGCATTTT. Amino acid sequence: CSARVGSDTNQPQHF.

This clonotype was picked up many times. The rearrangement links TRBV6-6 to TRBJ1-1; TRBD1 aligns across 10 bases. The trim removed 2 bases at V and 10 bases at J, leaving 7 bases unmatched. This CDR3 is 14 amino acids long. The germline CDR1 and CDR2 sequences are MNHNY and SVGAGI (reference sequence). CDR3 DNA: TGTGCCAGCAGTTACGGGACAGGGGTCCTTGTAGCTTTCTTT. As protein: CASSYGTGVLVAFF.

In this sample, this clonotype turned up many times. The rearrangement uses TRBV19 and TRBJ1-5; D not certain. Germline loops: CDR1 LNHDA, CDR2 SQIVND (reference sequence). The CDR3 is made up of 16 amino acids. The V gene lost 3 bases and the J gene lost 0 bases, with 12 bases spanning the gap. CDR3 coding DNA: TGTGCCAGTAGTATGCGCCTCTACAATAGCAATCAGCCCCAGCATTTT. It translates to CASSMRLYNSNQPQHF.

The chain uses TRBV6-5 and TRBJ2-5; 9 nucleotides line up with TRBD2. Trimming at V came to 4 bases and at J to 4 bases, leaving 16 bases not matched to a gene. From germline, CDR1 is MNHEY and CDR2 SVGAGI. The CDR3 runs to 18 residues. The CDR3 sequence is CASSLFGASGKGVETQYF. In DNA, the CDR3 is TGTGCCAGCAGTTTGTTCGGGGCTAGCGGGAAAGGTGTAGAGACCCAGTACTTC.

Note on this clonotype: At one end the junction does not follow the germline gene, possibly because of a read error. The gene calls are TRBV7-7 and TRBJ2-2; TRBD2 is a possible D gene (6 bases). Germline-derived CDR1 and CDR2 are SSHAT and FNYEAQ (reference sequence). This CDR3 is built from 15 residues. The chain's CDR3 is CASSFGTGGSGELFF. The CDR3 region has the DNA TGTGCTAGCAGCTTCGGGACTGGGGGAAGCGGGGAGCTGTTTTTT.

The chain combines TRBV11-2 with TRBJ2-7; D possibly corresponds to TRBD2 (6 bases). CDR3 size: 14 residues. Trimming stripped 6 bases from V and 6 bases from J, with 18 bases between. Looked up from germline, CDR1 is SGHAT and CDR2 is FQNNGV. CDR3 nucleotides: TGTGCCAGCAGAGGTCTCGGGGGAAGCAGCGAGCAGTACTTC. Translated, it gives CASRGLGGSSEQYF.

V gene TRBV9 combines with J gene TRBJ2-7; tentatively, D is TRBD1 (6 bases). The CDR3 contains 13 residues. Germline CDR1 reads SGDLS; CDR2 reads YYNGEE. Trimming stripped 0 bases from V and 7 bases from J, with 11 bases between. CDR3 coding DNA: TGTGCCAGCAGCGTAGGACAGGACCTAGAGCAGTACTTC. Protein sequence: CASSVGQDLEQYF.

The CDR3 loop reads CAISDGGYGYTF. The CDR3 DNA follows: TGTGCCATCAGTGACGGGGGGTATGGCTACACCTTC. The V and J genes are TRBV10-3 and TRBJ1-2, with a tentative D call TRBD1 (5 bases). The V end was cut by 3 bases, the J end by 5 bases, with 7 bases between. There are 12 residues in the CDR3. The germline V gene has CDR1 ENHRY and CDR2 SYGVKD.

The sample holds a few counts of this clonotype. At one of its ends the junction is not consistent with the germline gene, which may arise from a read error. The CDR3 DNA reads as TGTGCCAGCAGTTCCCGACTAGCGGGACCCCTCCCGTTC. Its translation is CASSSRLAGPLPF. The J gene is TRBJ2-5, the V gene TRBV28; TRBD2 agrees at 11 bases. The CDR3 extends over 13 amino acids. Per the germline V gene, CDR1 is MDHEN and CDR2 is SYDVKM.

The CDR3 coding sequence is TGTGCCAGCACGGAGAGACAGGGAAGGAACACTGAAGCTTTCTTT. Protein: CASTERQGRNTEAFF. V and J are TRBV2 and TRBJ1-1; 7 nucleotides match TRBD1. In germline, CDR1 is SNHLY, CDR2 FYNNEI. With 7 bases clipped from V and 1 base from J, the junction kept 9 bases outside the gene matches. There are 15 residues in the CDR3.

As to this clonotype: This may arise from a read error, as a much more abundant clone is one base away. The V gene is TRBV19, the J gene TRBJ2-2; possible D gene TRBD2, 5 bases. This CDR3 region has 14 residues. Germline V gene lookup returns CDR1 LNHDA and CDR2 SQIVND (reference sequence). The chain's CDR3 is CASSIRGNTGELVF. The DNA for the CDR3 is TGTGCCAGTAGTATCCGGGGTAACACCGGGGAGCTGGTTTTT. The complete variable domain, with remaining parts taken from reference TRBV19 and TRBJ2-2, reads DGGITQSPKYLFRKEGQNVTLSCEQNLNHDAMYWYRQDPGQGLRLIYYSQIVNDFQKGDIAEGYSVSREKKESFPLTVTSAQKNPTAFYLCASSIRGNTGELVFGEGSRLTVL.

This clonotype was counted many times. The genes are TRBV12-3 or TRBV12-4 and TRBJ1-2; D ambiguous. V was pared by 6 bases and J by 8 bases, with 13 bases between. The CDR3 has 12 residues. The CDR3, as DNA: TGTGCCAGCAGCTCAAGGGTGGGAGGCTACACCTTC. Translated, it gives CASSSRVGGYTF.

This clonotype appeared a few times. The chain couples TRBV3-1 to TRBJ1-1; 11 nucleotides align to TRBD1. The germline V gene has CDR1 LGHDT and CDR2 YNNKEL (reference sequence). With 2 bases clipped from V and 4 bases from J, the junction kept 3 bases outside the gene matches. The CDR3 has 15 residues. The CDR3 sequence is CASSQPDRGPTEAFF. CDR3 bases: TGTGCCAGCAGCCAACCGGACAGGGGGCCCACTGAAGCTTTCTTT.

For this clonotype: Likely a read error: the CDR3 ends without its conserved phenylalanine or tryptophan. The limits of the CDR3 on the DNA are not certain, so only TCRdb's listed CDR3 is given. The CDR3 reads CASTNAAG. This sequence joins TRBV12-3 or TRBV12-4 and TRBJ2-7; the table's D gene call, TRBD2, was not cross checked with the DNA. Counting both end residues, the CDR3 totals 8 amino acids.

V gene TRBV29-1 combines with J gene TRBJ1-1; D is unresolved. Trimming shortened V by 8 bases and J by 5 bases, and 12 bases separated the two germline ends. CDR3 length equals 11 residues. The germline V gene encodes CDR1 SQVTM and CDR2 ANQGSEA. CDR3 residues: CSLGPLTEAFF. CDR3 DNA sequence: TGCAGCCTGGGCCCCCTGACTGAAGCTTTCTTT. Filled out from reference TRBV29-1 and TRBJ1-1, the complete variable domain reads SAVISQKPSRDICQRGTSLTIQCQVDSQVTMMFWYRQQPGQSLTLIATANQGSEATYESGFVIDKFPISRPNLTFSTLTVSNMSPEDSSIYLCSLGPLTEAFFGQGTRLTVV.

This clonotype was seen many times. Since no conserved phenylalanine or tryptophan closes the CDR3, a read error is the likely cause. CDR3 in amino acids: CASSGTSGSTGELFS. The CDR3 DNA reads TGTGCCAGCAGCGGGACTAGCGGGAGCACCGGGGAGCTGTTTTCT. The chain is built from TRBV6-1 and TRBJ2-2; 14 positions agree with TRBD2. V was clipped by 6 bases and J by 4 bases; unmatched bases: 1. The CDR3 covers 15 residues. CDR1 is MNHNS, CDR2 SASEGT, per germline.

This clonotype was seen only once. The V and J genes are TRBV10-3 and TRBJ1-4; no reliable D call. V was trimmed by 6 bases and J by 5 bases, leaving 4 bases between them. The CDR3 is made up of 11 amino acids. From germline, CDR1 is ENHRY and CDR2 SYGVKD. Written as DNA, the CDR3 is TGTGCCATCAGGGGGAATGAAAAACTGTTTTTT. It codes for CAIRGNEKLFF.